This T cell receptor beta chain was identified in a study of T cells in Graves' hyperthyroidism and ophthalmopathy. Overall study results and limits: Through a model of 13 V-J features, ophthalmopathy was separated from stable hyperthyroidism. Most thyroid-expanded clonotypes above 0.001 were also found in blood.

This CDR3 region has 14 residues. The ends were cut back, 6 bases at V and 4 bases at J, with 15 bases in the middle. Germline V gene lookup returns CDR1 WSHSY and CDR2 SAAADI. Amplification of TCR beta CDR3 regions used RNA as the template. First-round RT-PCR of the TCR CDR3 relied on the HTBI primer set. Via MiXCR, TCRdb re-called the multiplex PCR reads, giving one row per CDR3 protein. The data contain hundreds of thousands of distinct CDR3 sequences, 12% to 15% of them singletons. Diagnosis relied on clinical symptoms, serum thyroxine and TRAb, thyroid ultrasound and orbital computed tomography. About this clonotype itself: Its antigen is still unknown.

Input material: blood. The sequence came from an older woman with Graves' ophthalmopathy. The chain joins TRBV10-2 to TRBJ1-1; D may be TRBD1 (5 bases). The CDR3, as DNA: TGCGCCAGCAGAGACCAGGGACGGGGCACTGAAGCTTTCTTT. Translation gives CASRDQGRGTEAFF.